This TCR beta chain came from a study of T-cell reconstitution after alpha-beta-depleted transplantation in children. As it was prepared, the TCRbeta library received unique molecular identifiers. Via MiXCR, TCRdb re-called the PCR reads, giving one row per CDR3 protein. The sample shows about 540,000 distinct CDR3 sequences, 25% to 30% of them seen only once. V dropped 4 bases and J dropped 6; count of bases not matched to a gene: 8. The CDR3 loop spans 16 amino acids. The germline V gene has CDR1 SEHNR and CDR2 FQNEAQ (reference sequence). The sample holds a few counts of this clonotype. The sample was PBMCs, taken before TCRalphabeta/CD19-depleted stem cell transplant. This sequence joins TRBV7-9 and TRBJ2-1; 11 bases align to TRBD2. The clonotype was recovered from a boy in the first two years of life with Wiskott-Aldrich syndrome, due to receive a stem cell transplant. Here the CDR3 reads CASSSKSGLAANEQFF. The CDR3 DNA reads as TGTGCCAGCAGCTCCAAATCGGGACTAGCGGCCAATGAGCAGTTCTTC.